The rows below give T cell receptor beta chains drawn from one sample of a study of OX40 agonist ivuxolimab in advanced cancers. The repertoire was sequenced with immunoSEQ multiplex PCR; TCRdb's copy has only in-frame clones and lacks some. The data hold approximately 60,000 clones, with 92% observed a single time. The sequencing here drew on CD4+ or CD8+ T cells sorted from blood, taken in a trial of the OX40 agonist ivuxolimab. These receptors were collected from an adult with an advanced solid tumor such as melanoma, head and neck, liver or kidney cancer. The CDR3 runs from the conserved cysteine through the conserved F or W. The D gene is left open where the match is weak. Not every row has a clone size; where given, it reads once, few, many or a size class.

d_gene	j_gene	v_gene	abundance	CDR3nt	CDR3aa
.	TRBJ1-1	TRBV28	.	TGTGCCAGCACCCGGGGGGGGTTAACTGAAGCTTTCTTT	CASTRGGLTEAFF
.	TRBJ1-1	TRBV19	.	TGTGCCAGTAGTATAGAGGGAGGGTTGGCGAACACTGAAGCTTTCTTT	CASSIEGGLANTEAFF
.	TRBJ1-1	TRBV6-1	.	TGTGCCAGCAGCGTAACCCAGAACACTGAAGCTTTCTTT	CASSVTQNTEAFF
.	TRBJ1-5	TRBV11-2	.	TGTGCCAGCAGCTCCAATCATCAGCCCCAGCATTTT	CASSSNHQPQHF
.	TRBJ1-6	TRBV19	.	TGTGCCAGTAGTATTTCCCCTTCATCGGCCTCCTATAATTCACCCCTCCACTTT	CASSISPSSASYNSPLHF
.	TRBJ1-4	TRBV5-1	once	TGCGCCAGCAGCCCTCTCGGTAGCTCTAATGAAAAACTGTTTTTT	CASSPLGSSNEKLFF
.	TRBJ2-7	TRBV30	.	TGTGCCTGGGGGAGGAGGGTCTCGGACGAGCAGTACTTC	CAWGRRVSDEQYF
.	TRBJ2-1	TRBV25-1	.	TGTGCCAGCAGTGCCGGAGGGGCAGCCTACAATGAGCAGTTCTTC	CASSAGGAAYNEQFF
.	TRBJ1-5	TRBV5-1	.	TGCGCCAGCAGCTCACAGGGAGATCAGCCCCAGCATTTT	CASSSQGDQPQHF
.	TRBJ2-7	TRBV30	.	TGTGCCGCCCTCGACAGAAACTACGAGCAGTACTTC	CAALDRNYEQYF
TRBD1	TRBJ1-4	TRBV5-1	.	TGCGCCAGCAGCTTGACCGGGACAGGGAAAATGCAGGAAAAACTGTTTTTT	CASSLTGTGKMQEKLFF
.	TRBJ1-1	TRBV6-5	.	TGTGCCAGCGGTAGGGTCTCTGGGACTGAAGCTTTCTTT	CASGRVSGTEAFF
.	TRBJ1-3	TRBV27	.	TGTGCCAGCAGTTTATTCGGACGCTCTGGAAACACCATATATTTT	CASSLFGRSGNTIYF
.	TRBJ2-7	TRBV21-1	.	TGTGCCAGCGGAGCCGGATACTCCTACGAGCAGTACTTC	CASGAGYSYEQYF
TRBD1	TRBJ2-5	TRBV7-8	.	TGTGCCAGCAGCACGGGACAGGGCCAAGAGACCCAGTACTTC	CASSTGQGQETQYF
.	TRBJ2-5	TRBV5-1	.	TGCGCCAGCAGCTTGGTCGGCTTTCAAGAGACCCAGTACTTC	CASSLVGFQETQYF
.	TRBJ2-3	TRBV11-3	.	TGTGCCAGCAGCTTAGCGATGGCGGGGCAGGGCATAGATACGCAGTATTTT	CASSLAMAGQGIDTQYF
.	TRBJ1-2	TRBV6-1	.	TGTGCCAGCGCTCAGGGTTGGATCTATGGCTACACCTTC	CASAQGWIYGYTF
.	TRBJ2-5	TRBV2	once	TGTGCCAGCAGTGAACTTAGCCAAGAGACCCAGTACTTC	CASSELSQETQYF
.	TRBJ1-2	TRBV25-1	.	TGTGCCAGCAGTGAAGGGACTAACTATGGCTACACCTTC	CASSEGTNYGYTF
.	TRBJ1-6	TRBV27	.	TGTGCCAGCAGTCAAGCGGCCGGAATTAATTCACCCCTCCACTTT	CASSQAAGINSPLHF
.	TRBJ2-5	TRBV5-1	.	TGCGCCAGCAGCGCGGGACACCAAGAGGCCCAGTACTTC	CASSAGHQEAQYF
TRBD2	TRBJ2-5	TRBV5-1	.	TGCGCCAGCAGCTTGGCCCGAAAGCGGGAGGGTTTGGAGACCCAGTACTTC	CASSLARKREGLETQYF
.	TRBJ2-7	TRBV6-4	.	TGTGCCAGCAGTGATGGCGGGGTATACTACGAGCAGTACTTC	CASSDGGVYYEQYF
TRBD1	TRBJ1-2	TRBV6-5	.	TGTGCCAGCAGTTGGGCCGGACAGGGTGGTGGCTACACCTTC	CASSWAGQGGGYTF
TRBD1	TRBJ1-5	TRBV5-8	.	TGTGCCAGCAGCCGGGACAGCGATCAGCCCCAGCATTTT	CASSRDSDQPQHF
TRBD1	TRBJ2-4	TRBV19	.	TGTGCCAGTAGTATCGACAGGGGGACCTTAGCCAAAAACATTCAGTACTTC	CASSIDRGTLAKNIQYF
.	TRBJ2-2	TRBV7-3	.	TGTGCCAGCAGCTCCCCGGCAGGGAGGTACACCGGGGAGCTGTTTTTT	CASSSPAGRYTGELFF
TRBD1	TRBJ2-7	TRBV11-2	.	TGTGCCAGCACCGAGCACTATTATCCCGACAGGGTAGCGAACGAGCAGTACTTC	CASTEHYYPDRVANEQYF
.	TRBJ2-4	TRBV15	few	TGTGCCACCAATGATTTACAGGACCACAGTAAAAACATTCAGTACTTC	CATNDLQDHSKNIQYF
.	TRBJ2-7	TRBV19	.	TGTGCCAGTAGTATCGGCAGAGGTCCCTACGAGCAGTACTTC	CASSIGRGPYEQYF
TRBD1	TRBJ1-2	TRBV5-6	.	TGTGCCAGCAGACGGACAGGAGCTAACTATGGCTACACCTTC	CASRRTGANYGYTF
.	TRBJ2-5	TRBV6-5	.	TGTGCCAGCAGTTACCGGGACTTCCAAGAGACCCAGTACTTC	CASSYRDFQETQYF
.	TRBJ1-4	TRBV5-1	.	TGCGCCAGCAGCCCCCGTACAGGGACTAATGAAAAACTGTTTTTT	CASSPRTGTNEKLFF
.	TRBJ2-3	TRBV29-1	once	TGCAGCGTTGTTGACGGGCCAGATACGCAGTATTTT	CSVVDGPDTQYF
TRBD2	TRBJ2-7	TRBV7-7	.	TGTGCTAGCAGCGAGGCGGGGGGTGGCCCGGACGAGCAGTACTTC	CASSEAGGGPDEQYF
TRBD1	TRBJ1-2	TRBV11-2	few	TGTGCCAGCAGCACCTTCACAGGGGGGGGATATGGCTACACCTTC	CASSTFTGGGYGYTF
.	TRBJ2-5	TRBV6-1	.	TGTGCCAGCAGTGAACGGGGGTGGGAGACCCAGTACTTC	CASSERGWETQYF
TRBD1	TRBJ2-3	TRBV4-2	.	TGTGCCAGCAGCCGAGCCCCTGGACAGGGCACAGATACGCAGTATTTT	CASSRAPGQGTDTQYF
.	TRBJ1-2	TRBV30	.	TGTGCCTGGGCAGGAATCTATGGCTACACCTTC	CAWAGIYGYTF
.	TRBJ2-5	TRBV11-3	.	TGTGCCAGCAAGGAGCCGGGACACTCCCAAGAGACCCAGTACTTC	CASKEPGHSQETQYF
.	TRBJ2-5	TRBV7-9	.	TGTGCCAGCAGGCAGGGGGGTGAGACCCAGTACTTC	CASRQGGETQYF
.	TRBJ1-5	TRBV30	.	TGTGCCCGAACGGGGCTACAATCAGCCCCAGCATTT	CARTGLQSAPAF
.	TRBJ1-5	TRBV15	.	TGTGCCACCAGCAGAGAGCAGGGAAGCAATCAGCCCCAGCATTTT	CATSREQGSNQPQHF
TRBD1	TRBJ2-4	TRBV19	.	TGTGCCACCCGGACAGGGGAGGCCAAAAACATTCAGTACTTC	CATRTGEAKNIQYF
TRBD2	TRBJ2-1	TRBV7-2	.	TGTGCCAGCAGCTTAGGTTTGACTAGCGGGATCAATGAGCAGTTCTTC	CASSLGLTSGINEQFF
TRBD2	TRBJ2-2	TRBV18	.	TGTGCCAGCTCACCCAATAGCGGGGGTTACACCGGGGAGCTGTTTTTT	CASSPNSGGYTGELFF
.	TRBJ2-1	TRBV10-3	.	TGTGCCATCAGTGACTACAATGAGCAGTTCTTC	CAISDYNEQFF
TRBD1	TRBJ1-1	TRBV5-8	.	TGTGCCAGCAGCTGGGACAGGAGAAAGAACACTGAAGCTTTCTTT	CASSWDRRKNTEAFF
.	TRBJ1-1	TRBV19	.	TGTGCCAGTAGTGACGGACCCCGAACTGAAGCTTTCTTT	CASSDGPRTEAFF
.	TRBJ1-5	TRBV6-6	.	TGTGCCAGCAGCCCCGTGACAGGAAATCAGCCCCAGCATTTT	CASSPVTGNQPQHF
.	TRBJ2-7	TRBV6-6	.	TGTGCCAGCAGTTACTCCCGTACCCACGAGCAGTACTTC	CASSYSRTHEQYF
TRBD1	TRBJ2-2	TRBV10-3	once	TGTGCCATCAGTGACAGGGGGACACTAAGTCAGGAAGGCACCGGGGAGCTGTTTTTT	CAISDRGTLSQEGTGELFF